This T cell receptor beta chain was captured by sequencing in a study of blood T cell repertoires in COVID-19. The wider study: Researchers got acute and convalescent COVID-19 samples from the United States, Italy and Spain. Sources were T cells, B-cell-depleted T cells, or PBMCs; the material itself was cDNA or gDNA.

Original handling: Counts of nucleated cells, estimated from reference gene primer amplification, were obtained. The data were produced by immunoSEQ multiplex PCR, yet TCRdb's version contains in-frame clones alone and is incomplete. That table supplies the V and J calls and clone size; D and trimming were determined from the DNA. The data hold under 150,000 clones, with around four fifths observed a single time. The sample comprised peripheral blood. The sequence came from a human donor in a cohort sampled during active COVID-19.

The CDR3 sequence is CASSLRGRTEAFF. The CDR3 nucleotides read TGTGCCAGCAGTTTGAGGGGGCGGACTGAAGCTTTCTTT. The chain carries TRBV6-2 or TRBV6-3 and TRBJ1-1, with 7 bases matching TRBD1. From germline, CDR1 is MNHEY and CDR2 SVGEGT. This CDR3 region has 13 residues. J lost 5 bases, V lost 4 bases, and 4 bases had no gene match.